Below are 14 T cell receptor beta chains sequenced from a single sample in a study of CD8+ T cells in alopecia areata. Sample treatment: oral pan-JAK inhibitor, 5-10 mg twice daily. cDNA prepared by RNA extraction and subsequent reverse transcription served as the template for sequencing. This table comes from immunoSEQ multiplex PCR, and its TCRdb copy is limited to in-frame clones, with some not included. The repertoire has roughly 250,000 clones, about 62% of them found once; the top ten carry 0.75% to 0.95%. Sample: CD4+ T cells sorted from blood, taken between weeks 51 and 52, from a patient treated with tofacitinib. The receptors here all came from a human donor with alopecia areata.

This chain uses TRBV30 with TRBJ2-1, with D maybe TRBD2 (6 bases). Germline assignment: CDR1 GTSNPN and CDR2 SVGIG (reference sequence). The CDR3 extends over 12 amino acids. V was trimmed by 2 bases and J by 8 bases, leaving 10 bases between them. This CDR3 reads CAWSLSSDEQFF. The CDR3 DNA reads TGTGCCTGGAGTTTGTCTAGCGATGAGCAGTTCTTC.

The chain carries TRBV5-4 and TRBJ2-3, with D possibly TRBD2 on 5 matching bases. This CDR3 spans 14 amino acids. V lost 0 bases to trimming and J lost 6 bases, with 11 bases between them. Germline-derived CDR1 and CDR2 are SGHNT and YYREEE (reference sequence). The CDR3 DNA follows: TGTGCCAGCAGCTTGGGACTATCCGGTGATACGCAGTATTTT. It specifies CASSLGLSGDTQYF.

This clone has only a few counts. The V and J genes are TRBV7-2 and TRBJ1-6; D gene ambiguous. CDR1 and CDR2 from the germline V gene are SGHTA and FQGNSA. The CDR3 sequence is 19 residues long. Trimming stripped 0 bases from V and 5 bases from J, with 20 bases between. This CDR3 reads CASSLASAVWGVNNSPLHF. The CDR3 DNA reads as TGTGCCAGCAGCTTAGCATCCGCGGTTTGGGGTGTGAATAATTCACCCCTCCACTTT.

This clone was seen a handful of times. Here the CDR3 reads CASSPTGYEAFF. The CDR3 region has the DNA TGTGCCAGCAGCCCGACGGGGTATGAAGCTTTCTTT. This chain uses TRBV7-9 with TRBJ1-1; D remains unclear. This CDR3 is 12 amino acids long. V lost 5 bases and J 7 bases, leaving 11 bases between the germline ends. Germline values: CDR1 SEHNR, CDR2 FQNEAQ (reference sequence).

DNA of the CDR3: TGTGCCAGCAGTACAACGACAGGGTCGGATACGCAGTATTTT. This sequence encodes CASSTTTGSDTQYF. The chain combines TRBV25-1 with TRBJ2-3; 7 bases line up with TRBD1. The germline gives CDR1 MGHDK, CDR2 SYGVNS. The CDR3 extends over 14 amino acids. V lost 5 bases and J lost 6; bases outside the gene matches: 8.

This chain links TRBV25-1 with TRBJ1-3, with D hard to call. Per germline, CDR1 MGHDK and CDR2 SYGVNS. The germline V and J ends were trimmed by 4 bases and 4 bases, with 5 bases remaining between them. CDR3 size: 12 residues. CDR3 region: CASSGPGNTIYF. The CDR3 DNA sequence: TGTGCCAGCAGTGGCCCGGGAAACACCATATATTTT.

V is TRBV30 and J is TRBJ1-5, with TRBD1 matching over 8 bases. Germline values: CDR1 GTSNPN, CDR2 SVGIG (reference sequence). J was trimmed by 0 bases and V by 0 bases; bases with no gene match: 7. This CDR3 spans 17 amino acids. CDR3 in DNA: TGTGCCTGGAGTGTCGACAGGGGAGGAGGTAGCAATCAGCCCCAGCATTTT. Residues: CAWSVDRGGGSNQPQHF.

The chain combines TRBV4-1 with TRBJ1-1; D is uncertain. Trimming cost V 4 bases and J 1 base, with 10 bases left between them. Per the germline V gene, CDR1 is MGHRA and CDR2 is YSYEKL. This CDR3 spans 14 amino acids. The CDR3 bases are TGCGCCAGCAGCCTCGGTGGGTCGAACACTGAAGCTTTCTTT. Its protein product is CASSLGGSNTEAFF.

The rearrangement joins TRBV5-1 to TRBJ2-5; no reliable D call. The CDR3 contains 13 residues. The germline gives CDR1 SGHRS, CDR2 YFSETQ. Deletions cut 5 bases from V and 1 base from J, with 9 bases between. The CDR3 reads CASSSGFQETQYF. The CDR3 DNA follows: TGCGCCAGCAGTTCAGGATTCCAAGAGACCCAGTACTTC.

J is TRBJ2-5 and V is TRBV29-1; weak D call: TRBD2 (6 bases). The CDR3 is 13 residues long. V was shortened by 5 bases and J by 2 bases, with 12 bases between the two germline ends. CDR1 and CDR2 (germline): SQVTM, ANQGSEA. The CDR3 nucleotides read TGCAGCGTTACCGGGACTCCTCAAGAGACCCAGTACTTC. Residues: CSVTGTPQETQYF.

The chain employs TRBV5-1 and TRBJ2-1; maybe TRBD2 (5 bases). The CDR3 sequence is 13 residues long. Germline CDR1 SGHRS, CDR2 YFSETQ. V was pared by 0 bases and J by 8 bases, with 9 bases between. The CDR3: CASSLGPGDEQFF. The CDR3 DNA sequence: TGCGCCAGCAGCTTGGGACCCGGGGATGAGCAGTTCTTC.

The genes are TRBV6-1 and TRBJ1-5; TRBD1 matches at 9 bases. V lost 4 bases and J lost 1; bases outside the gene matches: 5. In germline, CDR1 is MNHNS, CDR2 SASEGT. This CDR3 contains 16 residues. CDR3 DNA sequence: TGTGCCAGCAGTGTAGCTACAGGGGGCAGCAATCAGCCCCAGCATTTT. The encoded protein is CASSVATGGSNQPQHF.

The rearrangement links TRBV13 to TRBJ1-2; TRBD1 aligns across 12 bases. The CDR3 is made up of 15 amino acids. Germline V CDR1 and CDR2: PRHDT, FYEKMQ (reference sequence). V shed 5 bases and J 4 bases; nucleotides not matched to a gene: 5. The CDR3 here is CASSPGTGGIYGYTF. CDR3 nucleotides: TGTGCCAGCAGCCCCGGGACAGGGGGCATCTATGGCTACACCTTC.

The chain has TRBV20-1 and TRBJ1-2, with TRBD1 matching over 7 bases. The CDR3 totals 11 residues. Germline V gives CDR1 DFQATT, CDR2 SNEGSKA (reference sequence). DNA for the CDR3: TGCAGCGGAGGGGGCTGGAATGGCTACACCTTC. Protein product: CSGGGWNGYTF.